These 4 T cell receptor beta chains share one sample of origin, sequenced in a study of T cells in narcolepsy. Data came from immunoSEQ multiplex PCR; TCRdb stores just in-frame clones and leaves some out. The sample consists of fewer than 40,000 clones, about four fifths of them appearing once. Sequenced input: memory (CD45RA-) CD4+ T cells from blood. The receptors were sampled from a human donor in good health.

V gene TRBV2 combines with J gene TRBJ1-1; no definite D call. Between the trimmed V and J ends, which lost 3 bases and 1 base, there was a span of 9 bases. CDR1 SNHLY and CDR2 FYNNEI come from the germline V gene. The CDR3 has 14 residues. The CDR3: CASSDGRRNTEAFF. DNA of the CDR3: TGTGCCAGCAGTGATGGCCGCCGGAACACTGAAGCTTTCTTT.

This clone was counted once. The rearrangement joins TRBV9 to TRBJ1-1; maybe TRBD1 (5 bases). Trimming shortened V by 3 bases and J by 2 bases, and 14 bases separated the two germline ends. CDR3 length equals 15 residues. Germline values: CDR1 SGDLS, CDR2 YYNGEE. CDR3 nucleotide sequence: TGTGCCAGCAGCGCCGGGACCCTTGGAAACACTGAAGCTTTCTTT. Protein: CASSAGTLGNTEAFF.

V gene TRBV11-2 combines with J gene TRBJ1-2; 8 bases align to TRBD1. There are 15 residues in the CDR3. Germline CDR1 is SGHAT and CDR2 is FQNNGV. V was clipped by 1 base and J by 4 bases; unmatched bases: 5. The CDR3 region is CASSLAQGAGYGYTF. The CDR3 region has the DNA TGTGCCAGCAGCTTAGCGCAGGGGGCAGGCTATGGCTACACCTTC. Filled out from reference TRBV11-2 and TRBJ1-2, the complete variable domain reads EAGVAQSPRYKIIEKRQSVAFWCNPISGHATLYWYQQILGQGPKLLIQFQNNGVVDDSQLPKDRFSAERLKGVDSTLKIQPAKLEDSAVYLCASSLAQGAGYGYTFGSGTRLTVV.

This clone came up a few times. The same CDR3 can be traced to other DNA sequences in this sample. The rearrangement uses TRBV6-6 and TRBJ2-1; D remains ambiguous. From germline, CDR1 is MNHNY and CDR2 SVGAGI (reference sequence). Trimming took off 0 bases at V and 3 bases at J, with 6 bases between the two ends. The CDR3 is made up of 14 amino acids. The DNA of the CDR3 is TGTGCCAGCAGTTACTCCCGGGTCTACAATGAGCAGTTCTTC. This codes for CASSYSRVYNEQFF.